Listed below are T cell receptor beta chains from one sample, sequenced in a study of blood T cell repertoires in COVID-19. TCRdb's copy holds only in-frame clones and misses some; the assay was immunoSEQ multiplex PCR. Of 140,000 to 150,000 clones in the sample, around 81% are singletons; the top ten hold 5%. Sequenced material: peripheral blood. All receptors come from a woman in her forties or fifties with acute or convalescent COVID-19. The CDR3 runs from the conserved cysteine through the conserved F or W. Fields, in order: clone size, V gene, D gene, J gene, CDR3 DNA, CDR3 protein. The D gene is left open where the match is weak. A clone size is listed for some rows: how often the clone was seen (once, few, many), or a class if it is expanded.

>.|TRBV11-2|TRBD2|TRBJ2-5
TGTGCCAGCAGCGCGGGACTAGCGGATCAAGAGACCCAGTACTTC
CASSAGLADQETQYF
>.|TRBV5-5|TRBD2|TRBJ2-2
TGTGCCAGCAGCTTGGTTGGGCGGGGGGTGAACACCGGGGAGCTGTTTTTT
CASSLVGRGVNTGELFF
>.|TRBV7-2|.|TRBJ2-5
TGTGCCAGCAGCTTCACAGGGCCGCAAGAGACCCAGTACTTC
CASSFTGPQETQYF
>once|TRBV7-9|.|TRBJ1-2
TGTGCCAGCAGCCCAGGGGTTCCGTCGGGCTACACCTTC
CASSPGVPSGYTF
>.|TRBV10-3|.|TRBJ2-7
TGTGCCGCGACAGATACCTACGAGCAGTACTTC
CAATDTYEQYF
>.|TRBV7-6|.|TRBJ1-6
TGTGCCAGCAGCTCCCGACAGTCCGATAATTCACCCCTCCACTTT
CASSSRQSDNSPLHF
>.|TRBV6-4|TRBD2|TRBJ2-3
TGTGCCAGCAGGAGCGGGGGGAACAGCCATACGCAGTATTTT
CASRSGGNSHTQYF
>few|TRBV27|.|TRBJ1-6
TGTGCCAGCAGTTTAGTCGCAGATAATAATTCACCCCTCCACTTT
CASSLVADNNSPLHF
>.|TRBV11-3|.|TRBJ2-7
TGTGCCAGCAGCTTCGGGAACAACTACGAGCAGTACTTC
CASSFGNNYEQYF
>.|TRBV6-5|TRBD1|TRBJ2-7
TGTGCCAGCAGTTACTCACAGGGGGCATTCTACGAGCAGTACTTC
CASSYSQGAFYEQYF
>.|TRBV27|.|TRBJ1-4
TGTGCCAGCGGGTCCGCCGGGGCAACTAATGAAAAACTGTTTTTT
CASGSAGATNEKLFF
>few|TRBV29-1|.|TRBJ1-1
TGCAGCGTTCTGGCGTTGGGGGAGCGGGTAGCTTTCTTT
CSVLALGERVAFF
>.|TRBV9|TRBD2|TRBJ2-3
TGTGCCAGCAGTGCCCGGGAGGGTAGAGAAGGAGATACGCAGTATTTT
CASSAREGREGDTQYF
>.|TRBV4-1|TRBD2|TRBJ2-1
TGCGCCAGCAGCCACCTAGCGGGGGAGTATAATGAGCAGTTCTTC
CASSHLAGEYNEQFF
>.|TRBV9|.|TRBJ2-7
TGTGCCAGCAGCGTAGAACAGGGAAATCCCGAGCAGTACTTC
CASSVEQGNPEQYF
>.|TRBV7-2|TRBD1|TRBJ1-3
TGTGCCAGCAGCCTGGACAGGGCTGGAAACACCATATATTTT
CASSLDRAGNTIYF
>.|TRBV7-9|TRBD1|TRBJ2-3
TGTGCCAGCAGCTCCGGGACAGGGGGATCGACAGATACGCAGTATTTT
CASSSGTGGSTDTQYF
>.|TRBV7-3|TRBD2|TRBJ2-1
TGTGCCAGCAGCCCTTTTTGGCGGGGGGAGAATAATGAGCAGTTCTTC
CASSPFWRGENNEQFF
>few|TRBV4-2|.|TRBJ1-3
TGTGCCAGCAGCTACCCCGGGGAAAGCCGTGGGGGAAACACCATATATTTT
CASSYPGESRGGNTIYF
>.|TRBV7-9|TRBD1|TRBJ1-2
TGTGCCAGCAGCGCCGGCTCTTCAATACAGGGGGGCTATGGCTACACCTTC
CASSAGSSIQGGYGYTF
>.|TRBV9|.|TRBJ2-7
TGTGCCAGCAGCGTAGAGGGCAGGGCCTACGAGCAGTACTTC
CASSVEGRAYEQYF
>.|TRBV7-3|.|TRBJ2-5
TGTGCCAGCAGCTTAGCGGGGGCGGGTCAAGAGACCCAGTACTTC
CASSLAGAGQETQYF
>.|TRBV3-1/TRBV3-2|TRBD1|TRBJ1-1
TGTGCCAGCAGCCAAGACTCCTCAGGGGGTGAAGCTTTCTTT
CASSQDSSGGEAFF
>.|TRBV15|.|TRBJ1-5
TGTGCCACCAGCAGAGGACACCAACGAACAGAGGGAACGTTTAATCAGCCCCAGCATTTT
CATSRGHQRTEGTFNQPQHF
>.|TRBV25-1|.|TRBJ1-6
TGTGCCAGCAGTGATGGAGATTCACCCCTCCACTTT
CASSDGDSPLHF
>.|TRBV11-2|TRBD1|TRBJ1-1
TGTGCCAGCAGCCCACAACAGGGGGCCTACACTGAAGCTTTCTTT
CASSPQQGAYTEAFF
>once|TRBV18|TRBD1|TRBJ1-5
TGTGCCAGCTCACCTTCGACAGGGGACCAGCCCCAGCATTTT
CASSPSTGDQPQHF
>.|TRBV6-2/TRBV6-3|.|TRBJ2-1
TGTGCCAGCAGTTACGAGACTGCAAGGGAGGATGAGCAGTTCTTC
CASSYETAREDEQFF
>many|TRBV6-5|.|TRBJ1-2
TGTGCCAGCCGGGGGGGCCCAGGGCACGGCTACACCTTC
CASRGGPGHGYTF
>.|TRBV28|.|TRBJ1-1
TGTGCCAGCAGTTTAGATCCGGAGGGCCTGAACACTGAAGCTTTCTTT
CASSLDPEGLNTEAFF
>.|TRBV4-1|.|TRBJ1-1
TGCGCCAGCAGCCCTGGACTCCTGGGTACTGAAGCTTTCTTT
CASSPGLLGTEAFF
>.|TRBV2|TRBD1|TRBJ2-3
TGTGCCAGCACCGGACAGGGGAAGAGAGATACGCAGTATTTT
CASTGQGKRDTQYF
>few|TRBV12-3/TRBV12-4|.|TRBJ2-7
TGTGCCAGCAGTTTAGGCAGGGTCTACGAGCAGTACTTC
CASSLGRVYEQYF
>.|TRBV12-3/TRBV12-4|.|TRBJ1-2
TGTGCCAGCAGTTTAGGGGGAGGGGCCGGCTACACCTTC
CASSLGGGAGYTF
>.|TRBV7-9|TRBD1|TRBJ1-1
TGTGCCAGCAGCGCGACAGGGAGTCGCACTGAAGCTTTCTTT
CASSATGSRTEAFF
>.|TRBV7-9|.|TRBJ1-1
TGTGCCAGCAGCCTCGGGACAAACTCTGACACTGAAGCTTTCTTT
CASSLGTNSDTEAFF
>.|TRBV6-2/TRBV6-3|TRBD2|TRBJ2-1
TGTGCCAGCAGTCCCGGGACTAGCGGAATATACAATGAGCAGTTCTTC
CASSPGTSGIYNEQFF
>.|TRBV4-3|TRBD1|TRBJ1-4
TGCGCCAGCAGCCAAAAGACAGGGTTTGAAGGTGAAAAACTGTTTTTT
CASSQKTGFEGEKLFF
>.|TRBV7-5|.|TRBJ2-7
TGTGTCAGAATCAGGGAGGTCTACGAGCAGTACTTC
CVRIREVYEQYF
>.|TRBV4-3|.|TRBJ2-3
TGCGCCAGCAGCCAAGGATTGGGGGGAGATACGCAGTATTTT
CASSQGLGGDTQYF
>.|TRBV29-1|.|TRBJ1-2
TGCAGCGTGGGGCCAGCCGTAGCTAACTATGGCTACACCTTC
CSVGPAVANYGYTF
>.|TRBV7-8|.|TRBJ1-5
TGTGCCAGCAGCTTAGCGAGGTTAACGATTTCGAATCAGCCCCAGCATTTT
CASSLARLTISNQPQHF
>.|TRBV7-9|.|TRBJ1-5
TGTGCCAGCAGCTTATCCGTAGGGGGAGGGGATCAGCCCCAGCATTTT
CASSLSVGGGDQPQHF
>.|TRBV30|.|TRBJ1-2
TGTGCCTGGAGTGACAGGACCGAAAACTATGGCTACACCTTC
CAWSDRTENYGYTF
>.|TRBV2|.|TRBJ2-1
TGTGCCAGCAGTGTAGCTGAGGGAGGAAGCTCCTACAATGAGCAGTTCTTC
CASSVAEGGSSYNEQFF
>.|TRBV4-2|.|TRBJ1-1
TGTGCCAGCAGCCCGGGACAAATGAACACTGAAGCTTTCTTT
CASSPGQMNTEAFF
>.|TRBV27|TRBD1|TRBJ2-7
TGTGCCAGCGGGACAGCGAGAGCCTACGAGCAGTACTTC
CASGTARAYEQYF
>.|TRBV7-7|.|TRBJ2-1
TGTGCCAGCAGCTTAGATGAGGGGGGGTACAATGAGCAGTTCTTC
CASSLDEGGYNEQFF
>once|TRBV4-3|.|TRBJ1-2
TGCGCCAGCAGCCAAGATAACAGCTTCTATGGCTACACCTTC
CASSQDNSFYGYTF
>.|TRBV13|TRBD1|TRBJ1-4
TGTGCCAGCAGCTTACAGGGGGATGGAGGAGAAAAACTGTTTTTT
CASSLQGDGGEKLFF
>.|TRBV7-3|.|TRBJ1-3
TGTGCCAGCAGCCTCTACAGGGAGAGAGGAAACACCATATATTTT
CASSLYRERGNTIYF
>.|TRBV4-1|.|TRBJ1-2
TGCGCCAGCAGCCAAGTCGAAGAGTTTAACTATGGCTACACCTTC
CASSQVEEFNYGYTF
>.|TRBV9|TRBD2|TRBJ2-1
TGTGCCAGCAGCACTCGGGGGGATTACAATGAGCAGTTCTTC
CASSTRGDYNEQFF
>.|TRBV19|TRBD1|TRBJ1-5
TGTGCCAGTAGTCGACGGCCGGGACAGGGGGCGCGGGGCAATCAGCCCCAGCATTTT
CASSRRPGQGARGNQPQHF
>many|TRBV2|.|TRBJ1-1
TGTGCCAGCAAGGGGGAGAGCACTGAAGCTTTCTTT
CASKGESTEAFF
>.|TRBV5-4|.|TRBJ2-2
TGTGCCAGCACCACGGGTAACACCGGGGAGCTGTTTTTT
CASTTGNTGELFF
>few|TRBV6-5|.|TRBJ2-7
TGTGCCAGCTGGGCCCAGTCCTACGAGCAGTACTTC
CASWAQSYEQYF
>once|TRBV6-5|.|TRBJ2-3
TGTGCCAGCAGTTACCCAGGGGTGAGGGGCACAGATACGCAGTATTTT
CASSYPGVRGTDTQYF
>.|TRBV19|.|TRBJ1-3
TGTGCCAGTAGTAGGACCGAGGGAGGCGCGTCCGGAAACACCATATATTTT
CASSRTEGGASGNTIYF
>.|TRBV5-5|.|TRBJ1-1
TGTGCCAGCAGCTTGGGCAGTATCGGGACTGAAGCTTTCTTT
CASSLGSIGTEAFF